This TCR beta chain was documented in a study of radiotherapy plus CTLA-4 blockade in lung cancer. General study points: Expansion in blood of tumor-derived TCR clones was seen after radiotherapy plus ipilimumab.

In regard to this clone: Its antigen is still unknown.

The protocol was immunoSEQ multiplex PCR, while the TCRdb copy is restricted to in-frame clones and leaves out a portion. The repertoire holds about 59,000 clones, about 72% seen once, with about 3% in the top ten. Focal radiation and CTLA-4 blockade (ipilimumab) were tested in chemo-refractory metastatic non-small-cell lung cancer patients. The CDR3 has 16 residues. J lost 3 bases, V lost 4 bases, and 5 bases had no gene match. CDR1 and CDR2 (germline): SEHNR, FQNEAQ (reference sequence). Sequenced here: peripheral blood, sampled from a patient treated with radiotherapy plus ipilimumab. V usage is TRBV7-9 and J usage is TRBJ2-2; 10 nucleotides agree with TRBD1. The receptor was derived from a human donor with non-small cell lung cancer who had a complete response to radiotherapy plus ipilimumab. The CDR3 loop is CASSYRTGGDTGELFF. CDR3 DNA sequence: TGTGCCAGCAGCTACAGGACAGGGGGTGACACCGGGGAGCTGTTTTTT.